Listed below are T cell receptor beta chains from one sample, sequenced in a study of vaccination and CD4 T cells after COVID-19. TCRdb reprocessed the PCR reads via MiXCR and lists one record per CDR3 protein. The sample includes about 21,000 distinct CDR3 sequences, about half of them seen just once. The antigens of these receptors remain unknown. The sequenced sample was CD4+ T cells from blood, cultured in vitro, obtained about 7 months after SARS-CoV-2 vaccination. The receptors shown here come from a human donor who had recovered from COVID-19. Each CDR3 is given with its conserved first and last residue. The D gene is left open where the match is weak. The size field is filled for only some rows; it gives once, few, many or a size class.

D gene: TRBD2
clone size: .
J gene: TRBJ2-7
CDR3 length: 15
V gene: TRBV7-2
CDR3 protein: CASSTTSGSSYEQYF
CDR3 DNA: TGTGCCAGCAGCACCACTAGCGGGAGCTCCTACGAGCAGTACTTC

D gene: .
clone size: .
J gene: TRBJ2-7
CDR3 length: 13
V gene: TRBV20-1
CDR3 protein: CSARGALLVEQYF
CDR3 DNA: TGCAGTGCCCGGGGTGCGCTCCTTGTCGAGCAGTACTTC

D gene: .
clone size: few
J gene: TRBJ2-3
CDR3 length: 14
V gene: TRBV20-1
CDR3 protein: CSAKFSPRADTQYF
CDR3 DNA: TGCAGTGCTAAATTCTCCCCCCGGGCAGATACGCAGTATTTT

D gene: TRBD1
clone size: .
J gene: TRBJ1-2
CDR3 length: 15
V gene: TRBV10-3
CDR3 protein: CASSPQDRRNYGYTF
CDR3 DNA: TGTGCCAGCAGTCCTCAGGACAGGCGTAACTATGGCTACACCTTC

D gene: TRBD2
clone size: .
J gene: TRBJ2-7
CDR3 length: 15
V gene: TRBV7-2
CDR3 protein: CASSFRTSGLYEQYF
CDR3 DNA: TGTGCCAGCAGCTTTAGGACTAGCGGGCTCTACGAGCAGTACTTC

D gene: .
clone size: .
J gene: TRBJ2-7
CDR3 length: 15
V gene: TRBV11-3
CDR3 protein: CASSLDRFSSYEQYF
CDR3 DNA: TGTGCCAGCAGCTTAGACAGGTTTAGCTCCTACGAGCAGTACTTC

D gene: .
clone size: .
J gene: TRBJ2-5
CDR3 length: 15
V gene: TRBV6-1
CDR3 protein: CASSEGRGVWETQYF
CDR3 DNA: TGTGCCAGCAGTGAGGGCAGGGGCGTTTGGGAGACCCAGTACTTC

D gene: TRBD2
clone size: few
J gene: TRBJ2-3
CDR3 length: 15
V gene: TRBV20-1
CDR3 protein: CSATPASGSTDTQYF
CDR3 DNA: TGCAGTGCCACCCCGGCTAGCGGTAGCACAGATACGCAGTATTTT

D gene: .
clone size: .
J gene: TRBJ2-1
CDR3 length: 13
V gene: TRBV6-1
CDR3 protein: CASRRLVGDEQFF
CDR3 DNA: TGTGCCAGCAGGCGTCTAGTCGGGGATGAGCAGTTCTTC

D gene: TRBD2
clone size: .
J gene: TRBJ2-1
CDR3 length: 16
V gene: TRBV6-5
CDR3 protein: CASSSASGTSYNEQFF
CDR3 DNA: TGTGCCAGCAGTTCCGCTAGCGGGACGTCCTACAATGAGCAGTTCTTC

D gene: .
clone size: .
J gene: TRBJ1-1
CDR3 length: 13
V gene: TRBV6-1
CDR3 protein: CASSEDRNTEAFF
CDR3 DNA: TGTGCCAGCAGTGAAGATCGAAACACTGAAGCTTTCTTT

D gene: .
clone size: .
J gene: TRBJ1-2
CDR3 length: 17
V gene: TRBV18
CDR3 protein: CASSPPASTGSLYGYTF
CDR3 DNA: TGTGCCAGCTCACCACCGGCATCAACAGGGTCCCTCTATGGCTACACCTTC

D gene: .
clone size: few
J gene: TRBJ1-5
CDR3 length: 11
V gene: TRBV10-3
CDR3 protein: CAIIDNQPQHF
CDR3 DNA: TGTGCCATCATTGACAATCAGCCCCAGCATTTT

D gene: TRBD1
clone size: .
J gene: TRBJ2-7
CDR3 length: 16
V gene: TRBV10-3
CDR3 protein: CAIRPTTGDRPYEQYF
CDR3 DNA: TGTGCCATCAGGCCGACTACGGGGGACAGGCCCTACGAGCAGTACTTC

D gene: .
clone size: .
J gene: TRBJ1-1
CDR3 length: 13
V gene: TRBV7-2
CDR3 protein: CASSLGAQRKAFF
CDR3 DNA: TGTGCCAGCAGCTTAGGGGCACAACGAAAAGCTTTCTTT

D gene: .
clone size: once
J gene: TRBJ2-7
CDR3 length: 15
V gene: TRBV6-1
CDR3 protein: CASAAAAWGNYEQYF
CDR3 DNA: TGTGCCAGCGCCGCAGCGGCGTGGGGGAACTACGAGCAGTACTTC

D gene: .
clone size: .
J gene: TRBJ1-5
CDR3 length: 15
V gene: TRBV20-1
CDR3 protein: CSARDYTISNQPQHF
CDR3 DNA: TGCAGTGCTAGAGATTATACCATTAGCAATCAGCCCCAGCATTTT

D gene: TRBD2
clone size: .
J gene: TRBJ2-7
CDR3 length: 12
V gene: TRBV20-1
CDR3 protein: CSVSSGSYEQYF
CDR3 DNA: TGCAGTGTTTCTAGCGGGAGTTACGAGCAGTACTTC

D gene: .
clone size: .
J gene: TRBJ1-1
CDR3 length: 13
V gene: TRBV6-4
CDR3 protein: CASSVEVNTEAFF
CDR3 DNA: TGTGCCAGCAGTGTTGAGGTGAACACTGAAGCTTTCTTT

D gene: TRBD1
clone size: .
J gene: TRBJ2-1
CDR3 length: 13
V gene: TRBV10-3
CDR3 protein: CAIRSTGYNEQFF
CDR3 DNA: TGTGCCATCAGGTCGACAGGGTACAATGAGCAGTTCTTC

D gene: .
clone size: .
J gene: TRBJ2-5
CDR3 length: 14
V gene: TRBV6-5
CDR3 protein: CASSYSTRSETQYF
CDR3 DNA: TGTGCCAGCAGTTACTCGACCCGAAGCGAGACCCAGTACTTC

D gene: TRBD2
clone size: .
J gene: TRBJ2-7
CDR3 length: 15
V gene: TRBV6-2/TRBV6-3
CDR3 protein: CASSRAGASSYEQYF
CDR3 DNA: TGTGCCAGCAGTCGAGCGGGGGCCTCGAGCTACGAGCAGTACTTC

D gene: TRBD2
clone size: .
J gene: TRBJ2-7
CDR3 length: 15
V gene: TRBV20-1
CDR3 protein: CSASYLGEGLSEQYF
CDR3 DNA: TGCAGTGCTAGTTATCTGGGGGAGGGCCTCTCCGAGCAGTACTTC